The present T cell receptor beta chain was sequenced within a study of graft-versus-host responses after intestinal transplantation. This table comes from immunoSEQ multiplex PCR, and its TCRdb copy is limited to in-frame clones, with some not included. The sample consists of 20,000 or so clones, approximately 45% of them appearing once. This clone has more than one count but fewer than ten. The V and J ends lost 1 base and 6 bases, in that order; junction bases with no gene match: 9. The CDR3 is 16 residues long. CDR1 and CDR2 (germline): SGHRS, YFSETQ. The sequence was collected from a human patient who received an intestinal transplant. The source material was alloreactive CD4+ T cells from a mixed lymphocyte reaction culture, sampled before intestinal transplant. Subset here: CFSE-low proliferating T cells sorted from approximately six-day pre-transplant mixed lymphocyte reaction (GvH or HvG direction). The V call is TRBV5-1, the J call TRBJ2-1, with 8 bases aligning to TRBD2. CDR3 amino acids: CASSLPQAGGPNEQFF. CDR3 coding DNA: TGCGCCAGCAGCTTGCCACAGGCGGGGGGACCCAATGAGCAGTTCTTC.